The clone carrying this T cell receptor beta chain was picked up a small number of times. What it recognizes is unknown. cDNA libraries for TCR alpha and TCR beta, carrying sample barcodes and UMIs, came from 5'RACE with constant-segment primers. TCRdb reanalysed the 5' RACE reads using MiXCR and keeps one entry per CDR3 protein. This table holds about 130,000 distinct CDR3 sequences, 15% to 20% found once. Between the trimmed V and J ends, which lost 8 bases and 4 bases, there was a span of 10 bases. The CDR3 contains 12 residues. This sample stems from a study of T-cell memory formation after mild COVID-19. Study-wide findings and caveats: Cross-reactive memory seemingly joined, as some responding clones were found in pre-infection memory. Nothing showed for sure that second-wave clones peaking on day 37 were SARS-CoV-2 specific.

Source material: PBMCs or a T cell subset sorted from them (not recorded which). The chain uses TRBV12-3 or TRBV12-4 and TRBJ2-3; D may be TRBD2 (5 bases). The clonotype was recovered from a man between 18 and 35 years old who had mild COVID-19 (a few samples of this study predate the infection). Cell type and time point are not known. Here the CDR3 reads CASGSNADTQYF. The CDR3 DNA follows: TGTGCCAGCGGGAGCAACGCAGATACGCAGTATTTT.